These 22 T cell receptor beta chains were sequenced from one sample in a study of T-cell reconstitution after alpha-beta-depleted transplantation in children. Using unique molecular identifiers, the investigators prepared the TCRbeta library. TCRdb independently ran MiXCR on the PCR reads; one entry per CDR3 protein. The data hold 550,000 to 800,000 distinct CDR3 sequences, with roughly 13% observed a single time. The sample here was PBMCs, taken before TCRalphabeta/CD19-depleted stem cell transplant. The receptors were sampled from a girl aged 2 to 9 with congenital amegakaryocytic thrombocytopenia, due to receive a stem cell transplant.

V gene TRBV7-8 combines with J gene TRBJ2-6, with D uncertain. Germline V CDR1 and CDR2: SGHVS, FQNEAQ. V lost 6 bases and J 0 bases, leaving 18 bases between the germline ends. This CDR3 region has 18 residues. The CDR3 here is CASSQSRAPHSGANVLTF. For the CDR3, the DNA is TGTGCCAGCAGTCAAAGCCGGGCCCCCCACTCTGGGGCCAACGTCCTGACTTTC.

The V and J genes are TRBV19 and TRBJ1-1; D not certain. This CDR3 spans 17 amino acids. Trimming removed 9 bases at V and 0 bases at J, with 23 bases between. CDR1 and CDR2 (germline): LNHDA, SQIVND (reference sequence). CDR3 coding DNA: TGTGCCAGCAGAGGCACGAAGGACGGCACCCTGAACACTGAAGCTTTCTTT. Protein sequence: CASRGTKDGTLNTEAFF.

Comments on this clonotype: Possible read error: a much larger clone is one base away. The chain employs TRBV20-1 and TRBJ2-1, with 7 positions matching TRBD2. This CDR3 is built from 13 residues. Germline trimming cut 6 bases from V and 10 bases from J; bases unmatched to any gene: 12. Germline CDR1 DFQATT, CDR2 SNEGSKA (reference sequence). The CDR3 region has the DNA TGCAGTGCGCGAGCGGGACCAATCAGAGAGCAGTTCTTC. Amino acid sequence: CSARAGPIREQFF.

This chain uses TRBV28 with TRBJ2-7, with D possibly being TRBD1 or TRBD2 (6 bases each). The CDR3 has 13 residues. CDR1 and CDR2 (germline): MDHEN, SYDVKM. With 8 bases removed from V and 4 bases from J, the gap between germline ends came to 15 bases. DNA of the CDR3: TGTGCCAGCCACAGACAGGAGGGTTACGAGCAGTACTTC. Translating gives CASHRQEGYEQYF.

The rearrangement uses TRBV18 and TRBJ2-7; 8 nucleotides agree with TRBD2. J lost 3 bases, V lost 2 bases, and 6 bases had no gene match. CDR1 KGHSH and CDR2 LQKENI come from the germline V gene. This CDR3 contains 15 residues. The CDR3 DNA sequence: TGTGCCAGCTCACCAGTTAATAGCGGGGTCTACGAGCAGTACTTC. Residues: CASSPVNSGVYEQYF.

This clonotype was detected only a few times. The CDR3: CASSLHSSPGQGTDTQYF. In DNA, the CDR3 is TGTGCCAGCAGCTTACACAGTAGCCCGGGACAGGGCACAGATACGCAGTATTTT. The chain couples TRBV7-3 to TRBJ2-3; TRBD1 agrees at 8 bases. The V gene's germline CDR1 is SGHTA and CDR2 FQGTGA. Losses at the gene ends were 2 bases for V and 1 base for J; bases not matched to a gene: 11. The CDR3 runs 18 residues.

At least ten counts were recorded for this clonotype. At one end, the junction sequence differs from germline, possibly due to a read error. The chain combines TRBV5-6 with TRBJ1-4; D remains ambiguous. The CDR3 loop spans 9 amino acids. CDR1 SGHDT and CDR2 YYEEEE come from the germline V gene. In DNA, the CDR3 is TGTGCCAGCAGCGTGGGTCTCGGCTTT. It encodes CASSVGLGF. Full variable domain (remainder filled in from reference TRBV5-6 and TRBJ1-4): DAGVTQSPTHLIKTRGQQVTLRCSPKSGHDTVSWYQQALGQGPQFIFQYYEEEERQRGNFPDRFSGHQFPNYSSELNVNALLLGDSALYLCASSVGLGFGSGTQLSVL.

This clonotype was observed a few times. The chain uses TRBV5-1 and TRBJ2-2, with 7 bases aligning to TRBD2. This CDR3 has 14 amino acids. CDR1 SGHRS and CDR2 YFSETQ come from the germline V gene. V dropped 6 bases and J dropped 6; count of bases not matched to a gene: 8. The CDR3 coding sequence is TGCGCCAGCACGTTCGGCGGGAGTTCCGGGGAGCTGTTTTTT. Residues: CASTFGGSSGELFF.

This sequence joins TRBV7-8 and TRBJ2-7; tentatively, D is TRBD2 (6 bases). The CDR3 runs 15 residues. Trimming left V 1 base short and J 4 bases short, with 14 bases between. Per germline, CDR1 SGHVS and CDR2 FQNEAQ. Written as DNA, the CDR3 is TGTGCCAGCAGCTTAGTACGCGGGATGTTATACGAGCAGTACTTC. Its protein product is CASSLVRGMLYEQYF.

This clonotype was picked up one time. V and J are TRBV9 and TRBJ2-1; unclear D gene. Germline V gene sequence: CDR1 SGDLS, CDR2 YYNGEE. The CDR3 spans 17 residues. Trimming removed 4 bases from V and 0 bases from J, with 17 bases in between. The CDR3, as DNA: TGTGCCAGCAGCCCGCTCGGCAGAAAAGTCTCCTACAATGAGCAGTTCTTC. It translates to CASSPLGRKVSYNEQFF.

This clonotype occurred many times. CDR3 coding DNA: TGCAGTGCTAGATGGCGGAGTTACAATGAGCAGTTCTTC. Translation gives CSARWRSYNEQFF. J is TRBJ2-1 and V is TRBV20-1; D gene ambiguous. CDR3 length: 13 residues. Per germline, CDR1 DFQATT and CDR2 SNEGSKA (reference sequence). V was shortened by 2 bases and J by 4 bases, with 9 bases between the two germline ends.

This clonotype was observed many times. V usage is TRBV27 and J usage is TRBJ1-2; 7 nucleotides agree with TRBD1. Trimming cost V 4 bases and J 0 bases; bases outside gene matches: 5. Germline assignment: CDR1 MNHEY and CDR2 SMNVEV (reference sequence). The CDR3 contains 15 residues. Here the CDR3 reads CASSSPDRANYGYTF. The DNA of the CDR3 is TGTGCCAGCAGTTCTCCAGACAGGGCTAACTATGGCTACACCTTC.

V usage is TRBV29-1 and J usage is TRBJ1-1; the D gene is possibly TRBD1 (6 bases). Germline V gene sequence: CDR1 SQVTM, CDR2 ANQGSEA. CDR3 size: 14 residues. V lost 5 bases, J lost 0 bases, and 13 bases lay in between. This CDR3 is CSVKAGQLNTEAFF. In DNA, the CDR3 is TGCAGCGTTAAGGCGGGACAATTGAACACTGAAGCTTTCTTT.

This clonotype appeared a few times. The J gene is TRBJ2-7, the V gene TRBV6-5, with TRBD1 matching over 10 bases. Germline-derived CDR1 and CDR2 are MNHEY and SVGAGI. The junction had 7 bases not matched to a gene; V was cut back by 2 bases and J by 3 bases. The CDR3 contains 16 residues. As DNA, the CDR3 is TGTGCCAGCAGTTACGGCGGGGGACAGGGGATCTACGAGCAGTACTTC. This sequence encodes CASSYGGGQGIYEQYF.

This clonotype appeared a few times. J is TRBJ2-5 and V is TRBV5-1, with 8 nucleotides matching TRBD2. CDR3 length equals 15 residues. Germline V gene lookup returns CDR1 SGHRS and CDR2 YFSETQ. J gave up 4 bases and V 2 bases, and 7 bases lay outside the gene matches. The CDR3 nucleotides read TGCGCCAGCAGCTTCACGGGGGGGAGTCGAGAGACCCAGTACTTC. Translation gives CASSFTGGSRETQYF.

This clonotype occurred a few times. The chain recombines TRBV20-1 with TRBJ2-7, with 9 bases that match TRBD2. Germline V lookup: CDR1 DFQATT, CDR2 SNEGSKA (reference sequence). V lost 3 bases and J lost 1; bases outside the gene matches: 7. There are 15 residues in the CDR3. This chain's CDR3 is CSASLLAGLSYEQYF. CDR3 nucleotides: TGCAGTGCTAGTTTGCTAGCGGGGTTATCCTACGAGCAGTACTTC.

This clonotype came up many times. V gene TRBV29-1 combines with J gene TRBJ2-2; tentatively, D is TRBD1 (5 bases). V lost 4 bases, J lost 11 bases, and 17 bases lay in between. The CDR3 sequence is 13 residues long. Germline V lookup: CDR1 SQVTM, CDR2 ANQGSEA. CDR3 in DNA: TGCAGCGTTGGCCGACAGAACTTCCCAGAGCTGTTTTTT. Translated: CSVGRQNFPELFF.

This clonotype was seen at least ten times. The rearrangement joins TRBV12-3 or TRBV12-4 to TRBJ1-1; TRBD1 agrees at 8 bases. J gave up 2 bases and V 5 bases, and 4 bases lay outside the gene matches. The CDR3 loop spans 14 amino acids. The DNA of the CDR3 is TGTGCCAGCAGTGTATCAGGGGGCAACACTGAAGCTTTCTTT. This encodes CASSVSGGNTEAFF.

This clonotype was counted at least ten times. The chain is built from TRBV29-1 and TRBJ1-2; perhaps TRBD1 as D (5 bases). From germline, CDR1 is SQVTM and CDR2 ANQGSEA. The V end was cut by 8 bases, the J end by 7 bases, with 20 bases between. There are 13 residues in the CDR3. This CDR3 reads CSSWADNFSGYTF. Written as DNA, the CDR3 is TGCAGCTCGTGGGCGGACAATTTTAGTGGCTACACCTTC.

This clonotype appeared many times. The chain joins TRBV20-1 to TRBJ1-1, with TRBD1 matching over 7 bases. Looked up from germline, CDR1 is DFQATT and CDR2 is SNEGSKA (reference sequence). CDR3 length equals 14 residues. V trimming: 4 bases; J trimming: 0 bases; junction bases outside the gene matches: 5. CDR3 coding DNA: TGCAGTGCTAAGACAGGGAGCATGAACACTGAAGCTTTCTTT. Residues: CSAKTGSMNTEAFF.

This clonotype has just a few counts. The rearrangement uses TRBV20-1 and TRBJ2-1, with 7 positions matching TRBD2. Unmatched junction bases numbered 22, after V lost 6 bases and J lost 8 bases. The CDR3 loop spans 17 amino acids. Germline-derived CDR1 and CDR2 are DFQATT and SNEGSKA (reference sequence). CDR3 amino acids: CSASFWVAGTLIDEQFF. The DNA for the CDR3 is TGCAGTGCCTCCTTCTGGGTAGCGGGCACGCTTATCGATGAGCAGTTCTTC.

This clonotype was seen only a few times. The V and J genes are TRBV20-1 and TRBJ2-6, with 9 nucleotides matching TRBD1. After removal of 6 bases from V and 4 bases from J, the junction contained 7 bases not matched to a gene. The germline gives CDR1 DFQATT, CDR2 SNEGSKA (reference sequence). There are 15 residues in the CDR3. In DNA form, the CDR3 reads TGCAGTGCATTTGGGACAGGGTACGGGGCCAACGTCCTGACTTTC. Translating it yields CSAFGTGYGANVLTF.